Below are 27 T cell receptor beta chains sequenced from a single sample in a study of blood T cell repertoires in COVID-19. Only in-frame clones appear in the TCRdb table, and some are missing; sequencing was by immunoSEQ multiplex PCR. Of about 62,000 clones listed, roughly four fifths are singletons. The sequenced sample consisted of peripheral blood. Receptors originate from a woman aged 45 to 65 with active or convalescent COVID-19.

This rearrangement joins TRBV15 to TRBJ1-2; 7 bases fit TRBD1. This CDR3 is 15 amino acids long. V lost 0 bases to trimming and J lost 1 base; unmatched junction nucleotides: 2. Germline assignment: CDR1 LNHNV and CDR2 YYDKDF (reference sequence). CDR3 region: CATSRDTGDNYGYTF. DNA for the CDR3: TGTGCCACCAGCAGAGATACAGGGGATAACTATGGCTACACCTTC.

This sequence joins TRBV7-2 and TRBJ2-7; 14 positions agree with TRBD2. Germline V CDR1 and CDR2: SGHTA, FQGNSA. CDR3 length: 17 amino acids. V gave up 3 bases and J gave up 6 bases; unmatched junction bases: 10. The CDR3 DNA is TGTGCCAGCAGCTTCCGACTAGCGGGAGGGCCAAACGGCGAGCAGTACTTC. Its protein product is CASSFRLAGGPNGEQYF.

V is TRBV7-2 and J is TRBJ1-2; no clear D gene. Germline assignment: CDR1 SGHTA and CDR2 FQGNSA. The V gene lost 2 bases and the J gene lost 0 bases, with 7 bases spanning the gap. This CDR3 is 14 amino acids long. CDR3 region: CASSLKIANYGYTF. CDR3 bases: TGTGCCAGCAGCTTAAAGATAGCTAACTATGGCTACACCTTC.

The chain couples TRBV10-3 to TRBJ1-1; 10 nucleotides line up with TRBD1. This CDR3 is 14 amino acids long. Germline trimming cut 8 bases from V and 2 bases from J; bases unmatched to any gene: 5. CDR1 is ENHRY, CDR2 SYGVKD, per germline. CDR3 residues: CAIGQGGTNTEAFF. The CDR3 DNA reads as TGTGCCATCGGACAGGGGGGGACAAACACTGAAGCTTTCTTT.

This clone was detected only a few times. CDR3 sequence: CASSPGGSSRAAFF. The CDR3 region has the DNA TGTGCCAGCAGCCCAGGGGGTAGTAGTAGGGCGGCTTTCTTT. The genes are TRBV11-3 and TRBJ1-1; 7 bases align to TRBD1. Germline CDR1 reads SGHNT; CDR2 reads YENEEA. V dropped 5 bases and J dropped 11; count of bases not matched to a gene: 14. CDR3 length equals 14 residues.

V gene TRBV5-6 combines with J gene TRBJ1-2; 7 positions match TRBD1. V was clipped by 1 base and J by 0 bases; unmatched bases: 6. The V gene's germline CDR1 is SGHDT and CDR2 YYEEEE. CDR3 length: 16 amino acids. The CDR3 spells CASSLIGGPANYGYTF. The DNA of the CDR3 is TGTGCCAGCAGCTTGATAGGGGGCCCAGCTAACTATGGCTACACCTTC.

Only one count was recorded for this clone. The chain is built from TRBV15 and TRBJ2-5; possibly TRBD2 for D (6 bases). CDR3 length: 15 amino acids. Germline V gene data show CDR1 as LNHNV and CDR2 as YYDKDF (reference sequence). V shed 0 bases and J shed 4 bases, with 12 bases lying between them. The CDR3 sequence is CATSRDGGRGETQYF. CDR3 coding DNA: TGTGCCACCAGCAGAGATGGAGGGAGAGGAGAGACCCAGTACTTC.

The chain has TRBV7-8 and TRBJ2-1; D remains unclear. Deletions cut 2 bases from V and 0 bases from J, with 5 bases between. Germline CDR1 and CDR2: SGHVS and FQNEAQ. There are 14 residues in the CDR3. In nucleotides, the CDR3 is TGTGCCAGCAGCTTAATCGGCTCCTACAATGAGCAGTTCTTC. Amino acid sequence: CASSLIGSYNEQFF.

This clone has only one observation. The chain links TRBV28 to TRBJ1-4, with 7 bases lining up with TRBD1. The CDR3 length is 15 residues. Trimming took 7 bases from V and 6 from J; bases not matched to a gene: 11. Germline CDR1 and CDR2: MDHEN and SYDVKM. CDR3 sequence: CASIRVTGNHEKLFF. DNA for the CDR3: TGTGCCAGCATACGGGTGACAGGGAACCATGAAAAACTGTTTTTT.

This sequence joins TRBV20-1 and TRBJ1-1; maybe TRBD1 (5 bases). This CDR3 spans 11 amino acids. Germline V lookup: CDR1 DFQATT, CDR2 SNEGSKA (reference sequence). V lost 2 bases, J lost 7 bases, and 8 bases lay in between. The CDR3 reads CSARRQFEAFF. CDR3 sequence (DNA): TGCAGTGCTAGACGACAGTTTGAAGCTTTCTTT.

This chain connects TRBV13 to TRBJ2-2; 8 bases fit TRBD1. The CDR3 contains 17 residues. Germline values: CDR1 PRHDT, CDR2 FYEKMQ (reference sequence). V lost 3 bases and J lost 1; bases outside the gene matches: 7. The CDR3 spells CASSFRGQVLNTGELFF. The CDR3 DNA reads TGTGCCAGCAGCTTCAGGGGACAGGTATTGAACACCGGGGAGCTGTTTTTT.

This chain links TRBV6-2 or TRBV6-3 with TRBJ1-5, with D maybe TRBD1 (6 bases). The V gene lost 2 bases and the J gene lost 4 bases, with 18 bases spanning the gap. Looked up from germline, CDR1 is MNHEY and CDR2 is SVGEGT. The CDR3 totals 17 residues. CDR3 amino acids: CASSYDVVRGGNQPQHF. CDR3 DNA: TGTGCCAGCAGTTACGACGTGGTAAGAGGGGGTAATCAGCCCCAGCATTTT.

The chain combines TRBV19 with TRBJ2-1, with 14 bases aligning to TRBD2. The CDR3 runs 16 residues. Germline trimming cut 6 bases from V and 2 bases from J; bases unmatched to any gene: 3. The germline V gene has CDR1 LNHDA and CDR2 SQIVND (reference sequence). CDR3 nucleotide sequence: TGTGCCAGTAGCCGGACTAGCGGGAGGACCTACAATGAGCAGTTCTTC. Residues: CASSRTSGRTYNEQFF.

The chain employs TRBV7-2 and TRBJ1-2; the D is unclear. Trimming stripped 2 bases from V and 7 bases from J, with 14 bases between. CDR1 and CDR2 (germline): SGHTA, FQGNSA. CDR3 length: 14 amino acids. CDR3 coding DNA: TGTGCCAGCAGCTTATTGAGGGAACGGGGTGGCTACACCTTC. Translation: CASSLLRERGGYTF.

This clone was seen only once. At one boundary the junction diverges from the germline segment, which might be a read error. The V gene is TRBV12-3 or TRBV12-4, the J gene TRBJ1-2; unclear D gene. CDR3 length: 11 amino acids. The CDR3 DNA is TGTGCCAGCACCACCGGCGGCAGTCTCCGCTTC. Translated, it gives CASTTGGSLRF.

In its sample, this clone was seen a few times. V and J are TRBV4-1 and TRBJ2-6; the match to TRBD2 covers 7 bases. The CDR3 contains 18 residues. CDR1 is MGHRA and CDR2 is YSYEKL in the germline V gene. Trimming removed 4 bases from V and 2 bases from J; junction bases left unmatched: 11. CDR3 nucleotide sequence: TGCGCCAGCAGCCTCCCGCGGGGGTTAGAGGCTGGGGCCAACGTCCTGACTTTC. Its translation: CASSLPRGLEAGANVLTF.

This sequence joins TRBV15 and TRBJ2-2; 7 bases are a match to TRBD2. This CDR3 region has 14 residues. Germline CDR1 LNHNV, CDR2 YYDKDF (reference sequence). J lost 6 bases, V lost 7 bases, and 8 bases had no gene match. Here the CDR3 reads CATTAGLLPGELFF. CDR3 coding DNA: TGTGCCACCACAGCGGGATTGCTACCCGGGGAGCTGTTTTTT. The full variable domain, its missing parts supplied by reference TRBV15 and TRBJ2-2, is DAMVIQNPRYQVTQFGKPVTLSCSQTLNHNVMYWYQQKSSQAPKLLFHYYDKDFNNEADTPDNFQSRRPNTSFCFLDIRSPGLGDTAMYLCATTAGLLPGELFFGEGSRLTVL.

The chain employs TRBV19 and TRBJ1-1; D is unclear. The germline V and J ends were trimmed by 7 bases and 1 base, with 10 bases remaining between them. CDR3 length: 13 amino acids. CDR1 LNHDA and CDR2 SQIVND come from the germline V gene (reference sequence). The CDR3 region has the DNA TGTGCCAGTAAGGAGATGGGGAACACTGAAGCTTTCTTT. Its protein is CASKEMGNTEAFF.

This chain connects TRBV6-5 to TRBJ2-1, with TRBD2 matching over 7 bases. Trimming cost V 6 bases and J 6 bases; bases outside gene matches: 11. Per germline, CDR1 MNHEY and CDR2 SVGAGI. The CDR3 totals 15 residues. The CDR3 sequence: CASSTRAGSGNEQFF. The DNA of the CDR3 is TGTGCCAGCAGCACTCGAGCGGGATCAGGCAATGAGCAGTTCTTC.

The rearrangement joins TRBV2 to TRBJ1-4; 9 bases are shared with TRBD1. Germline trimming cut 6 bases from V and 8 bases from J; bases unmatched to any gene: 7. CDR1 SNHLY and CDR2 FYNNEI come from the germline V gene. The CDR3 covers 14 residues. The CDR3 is CASSANRGQEKLFF. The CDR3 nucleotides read TGTGCCAGCAGCGCTAACAGGGGGCAGGAAAAACTGTTTTTT.

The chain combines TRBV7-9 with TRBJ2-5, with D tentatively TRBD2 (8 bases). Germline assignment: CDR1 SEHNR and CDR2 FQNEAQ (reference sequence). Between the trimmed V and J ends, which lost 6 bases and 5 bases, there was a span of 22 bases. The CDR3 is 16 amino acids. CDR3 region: CASRPGTVRGVETQYF. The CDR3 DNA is TGTGCCAGCAGGCCCGGGACAGTGCGGGGGGTCGAGACCCAGTACTTC.

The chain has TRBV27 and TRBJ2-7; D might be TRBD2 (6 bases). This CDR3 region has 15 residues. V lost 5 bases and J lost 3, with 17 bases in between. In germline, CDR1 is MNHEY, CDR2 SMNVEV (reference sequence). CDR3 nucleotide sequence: TGTGCCAGCAGTCGGTCGGGAGTGAGAAGCTACGAGCAGTACTTC. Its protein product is CASSRSGVRSYEQYF.

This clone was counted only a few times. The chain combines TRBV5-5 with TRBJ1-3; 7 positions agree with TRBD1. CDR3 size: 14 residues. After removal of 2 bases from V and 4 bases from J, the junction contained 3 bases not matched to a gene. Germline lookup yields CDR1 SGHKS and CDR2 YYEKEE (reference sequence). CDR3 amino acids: CASSLPGGGNTIYF. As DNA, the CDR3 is TGTGCCAGCAGCTTACCAGGGGGAGGAAACACCATATATTTT.

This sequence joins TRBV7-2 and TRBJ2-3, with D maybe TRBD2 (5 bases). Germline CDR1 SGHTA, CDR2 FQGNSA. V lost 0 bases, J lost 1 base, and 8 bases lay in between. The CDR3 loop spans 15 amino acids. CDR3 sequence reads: CASSLAGVGTDTQYF. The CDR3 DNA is TGTGCCAGCAGCTTAGCGGGAGTTGGCACAGATACGCAGTATTTT.

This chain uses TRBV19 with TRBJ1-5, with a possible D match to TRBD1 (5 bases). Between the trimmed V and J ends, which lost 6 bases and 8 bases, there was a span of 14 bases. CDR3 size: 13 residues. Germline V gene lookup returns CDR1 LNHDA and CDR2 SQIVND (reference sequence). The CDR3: CASSDQGGEPQHF. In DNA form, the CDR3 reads TGTGCCAGTAGCGACCAGGGTGGCGAGCCCCAGCATTTT. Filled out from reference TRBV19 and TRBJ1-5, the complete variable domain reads DGGITQSPKYLFRKEGQNVTLSCEQNLNHDAMYWYRQDPGQGLRLIYYSQIVNDFQKGDIAEGYSVSREKKESFPLTVTSAQKNPTAFYLCASSDQGGEPQHFGDGTRLSIL.

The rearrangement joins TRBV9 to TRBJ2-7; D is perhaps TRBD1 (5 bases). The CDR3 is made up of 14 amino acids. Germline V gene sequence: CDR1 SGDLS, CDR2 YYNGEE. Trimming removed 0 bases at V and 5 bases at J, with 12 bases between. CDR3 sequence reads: CASSVEPRADEQYF. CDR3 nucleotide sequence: TGTGCCAGCAGCGTAGAACCCAGGGCCGACGAGCAGTACTTC.

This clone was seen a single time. CDR3 region: CASSLWGGPSTDTQYF. As DNA, the CDR3 is TGTGCCAGCAGCCTGTGGGGGGGTCCTAGCACAGATACGCAGTATTTT. The chain carries TRBV7-2 and TRBJ2-3; 7 bases line up with TRBD2. V shed 5 bases, J shed 0 bases, and the junction held 8 bases outside the gene matches. Germline V gene data show CDR1 as SGHTA and CDR2 as FQGNSA. The CDR3 has 16 amino acids.